Shown below are 32 T cell receptor beta chains from a single sample sequenced in a study of shared clonotypes between healthy human individuals. Data came from immunoSEQ multiplex PCR; TCRdb stores just in-frame clones and leaves some out. The sample lists around 2.5 million clones, over 85% seen once, with 0.36% in the top ten. The sequenced material came from naive CD4+ T cells from PBMCs. Subset described: CD45RA+ positively selected. These receptors were obtained from a man between 18 and 35 years old in good health. Some clones in this sample may be carry-over from other donors' samples.

V is TRBV7-9 and J is TRBJ2-2; tentatively, D is TRBD1 or TRBD2 (5 bases each). Trimming took off 5 bases at V and 4 bases at J, with 11 bases between the two ends. Germline assignment: CDR1 SEHNR and CDR2 FQNEAQ (reference sequence). The CDR3 consists of 14 residues. CDR3 region: CASSPGAVTGELFF. CDR3 DNA: TGTGCCAGCAGCCCCGGGGCGGTCACCGGGGAGCTGTTTTTT.

J is TRBJ1-2 and V is TRBV5-1, with unresolved D. This CDR3 is built from 13 residues. Germline assignment: CDR1 SGHRS and CDR2 YFSETQ. The ends were cut back, 0 bases at V and 7 bases at J, with 10 bases in the middle. In nucleotides, the CDR3 is TGCGCCAGCAGCTTGGAAGGGATTGGTGGCTACACCTTC. It yields the protein CASSLEGIGGYTF. Full variable domain (outside the CDR3, taken from reference TRBV5-1 and TRBJ1-2): KAGVTQTPRYLIKTRGQQVTLSCSPISGHRSVSWYQQTPGQGLQFLFEYFSETQRNKGNFPGRFSGRQFSNSRSEMNVSTLELGDSALYLCASSLEGIGGYTFGSGTRLTVV.

This chain joins TRBV15 and TRBJ1-2; TRBD1 is a possible D gene (5 bases). CDR3 size: 14 residues. Germline values: CDR1 LNHNV, CDR2 YYDKDF (reference sequence). Trimming left V 0 bases short and J 3 bases short, with 8 bases between. This CDR3 reads CATSREGGDYGYTF. CDR3 coding DNA: TGTGCCACCAGCAGAGAGGGGGGAGACTATGGCTACACCTTC.

The rearrangement links TRBV5-4 to TRBJ2-7; D could derive from TRBD1 or TRBD2 (7 bases each). Germline V gene data show CDR1 as SGHNT and CDR2 as YYREEE (reference sequence). The CDR3 covers 16 residues. Deletions cut 5 bases from V and 0 bases from J, with 18 bases between. CDR3: CASSFRQGGSSYEQYF. The DNA for the CDR3 is TGTGCCAGCAGTTTTAGACAGGGAGGGTCCTCCTACGAGCAGTACTTC.

V and J are TRBV27 and TRBJ2-3, with TRBD2 matching over 10 bases. Trimming cost V 6 bases and J 2 bases; bases outside gene matches: 14. CDR1 and CDR2 from the germline V gene are MNHEY and SMNVEV (reference sequence). The CDR3 spans 18 residues. The CDR3: CASRWGLAPNHPTDTQYF. The CDR3 region has the DNA TGTGCCAGCAGATGGGGACTAGCGCCTAACCATCCCACAGATACGCAGTATTTT.

In this sample, this clone turned up a few times. This chain connects TRBV7-7 to TRBJ1-1; no reliable D call. V was clipped by 5 bases and J by 4 bases, with 11 bases between them. The CDR3 is made up of 13 amino acids. Germline V gives CDR1 SSHAT, CDR2 FNYEAQ (reference sequence). The CDR3 region is CASSPVAITEAFF. In DNA form, the CDR3 reads TGTGCCAGCAGCCCAGTAGCAATCACTGAAGCTTTCTTT.

The chain combines TRBV2 with TRBJ2-7; D is uncertain. Between the trimmed V and J ends, which lost 5 bases and 3 bases, there was a span of 5 bases. CDR1 and CDR2 from the germline V gene are SNHLY and FYNNEI. The CDR3 spans 11 residues. Here the CDR3 reads CASSIFYEQYF. DNA for the CDR3: TGTGCCAGCAGTATTTTCTACGAGCAGTACTTC.

The J gene is TRBJ1-5, the V gene TRBV2; D remains ambiguous. This CDR3 is 14 amino acids long. Trimming took 3 bases from V and 4 from J, leaving 10 bases between them. Germline CDR1 and CDR2: SNHLY and FYNNEI. The chain's CDR3 is CASSEAMSNQPQHF. The DNA for the CDR3 is TGTGCCAGCAGTGAGGCGATGTCTAATCAGCCCCAGCATTTT.

In regard to this clone: The same CDR3 arises from other DNA sequences in this sample as well. The gene calls are TRBV4-2 and TRBJ1-3; no reliable D call. CDR1 is LGHNA and CDR2 is YNFKEQ in the germline V gene. This CDR3 comprises 15 residues. The V and J ends lost 0 bases and 4 bases respectively, with 10 bases between them. CDR3 nucleotide sequence: TGTGCCAGCAGCCAAGAAGGAGGGTACGGAAACACCATATATTTT. Translating gives CASSQEGGYGNTIYF.

The chain uses TRBV5-1 and TRBJ1-2; D unresolved. CDR3 length equals 14 residues. CDR1 is SGHRS and CDR2 is YFSETQ in the germline V gene. Trimming stripped 2 bases from V and 4 bases from J, with 12 bases between. The CDR3 region is CASSFQDGRYGYTF. DNA of the CDR3: TGCGCCAGCAGCTTTCAGGACGGGCGCTATGGCTACACCTTC.

V is TRBV6-4 and J is TRBJ2-1, with 10 bases that match TRBD2. J gave up 1 base and V 2 bases, and 5 bases lay outside the gene matches. CDR1 and CDR2 (germline): MRHNA, SNTAGT. This CDR3 region has 17 residues. The CDR3 loop reads CASSDAKLAGSYNEQFF. CDR3 in DNA: TGTGCCAGCAGTGACGCTAAACTAGCGGGGTCCTACAATGAGCAGTTCTTC.

The V call is TRBV15, the J call TRBJ2-3; 9 bases fit TRBD2. CDR3 length equals 15 residues. CDR1 LNHNV and CDR2 YYDKDF come from the germline V gene (reference sequence). The ends lost 1 base at V and 6 bases at J; junction bases unmatched: 5. CDR3: CATSRVSGRGDTQYF. The CDR3 region has the DNA TGTGCCACCAGCAGAGTTAGCGGGAGAGGCGATACGCAGTATTTT.

The chain employs TRBV7-2 and TRBJ2-5; unclear D gene. V lost 3 bases, J lost 4 bases, and 6 bases lay in between. This CDR3 contains 12 residues. Germline assignment: CDR1 SGHTA and CDR2 FQGNSA. Here the CDR3 DNA reads TGTGCCAGCAGCTTCGTTCCAGAGACCCAGTACTTC. Translating gives CASSFVPETQYF.

The chain uses TRBV7-9 and TRBJ2-1, with 8 bases that match TRBD1. Germline trimming cut 4 bases from V and 1 base from J; bases unmatched to any gene: 3. Germline V CDR1 and CDR2: SEHNR, FQNEAQ (reference sequence). The CDR3 runs 15 residues. The CDR3 is CASSSRQGSYNEQFF. CDR3 in DNA: TGTGCCAGCAGCTCCCGACAGGGGTCCTACAATGAGCAGTTCTTC.

A single count supports this clone. The chain is built from TRBV5-6 and TRBJ1-2; D perhaps matches TRBD1 (5 bases). Per germline, CDR1 SGHDT and CDR2 YYEEEE. The CDR3 covers 14 residues. The germline V and J ends were trimmed by 6 bases and 3 bases, with 15 bases remaining between them. CDR3 nucleotide sequence: TGTGCCAGCACTGGCAGGGCCCTCTACTATGGCTACACCTTC. The encoded protein is CASTGRALYYGYTF. Looking up the rest from reference TRBV5-6 and TRBJ1-2 gives the full variable domain: DAGVTQSPTHLIKTRGQQVTLRCSPKSGHDTVSWYQQALGQGPQFIFQYYEEEERQRGNFPDRFSGHQFPNYSSELNVNALLLGDSALYLCASTGRALYYGYTFGSGTRLTVV.

This clone was detected once. V is TRBV7-8 and J is TRBJ2-2; no reliable D call. Germline CDR1 is SGHVS and CDR2 is FQNEAQ. The CDR3 covers 15 residues. Trimming stripped 5 bases from V and 4 bases from J, with 14 bases between. CDR3 DNA sequence: TGTGCCAGCAGCAATTTCAACCGGGTCACCGGGGAGCTGTTTTTT. It encodes CASSNFNRVTGELFF.

The V and J genes are TRBV28 and TRBJ2-7; 9 bases are a match to TRBD1. The CDR3 has 16 amino acids. Germline CDR1 MDHEN, CDR2 SYDVKM. V dropped 6 bases and J dropped 6; count of bases not matched to a gene: 15. CDR3 loop: CASRNNPGQGKGEQYF. The CDR3 DNA reads as TGTGCCAGCAGGAATAACCCGGGACAGGGAAAAGGCGAGCAGTACTTC.

J is TRBJ2-7 and V is TRBV5-1; TRBD2 agrees at 8 bases. The junction had 9 bases not matched to a gene; V was cut back by 3 bases and J by 4 bases. This CDR3 is built from 15 residues. CDR1 and CDR2 from the germline V gene are SGHRS and YFSETQ. The CDR3: CASSSPSGSRYEQYF. The CDR3 bases are TGCGCCAGCAGCTCCCCCAGCGGGAGTCGGTACGAGCAGTACTTC.

The chain employs TRBV21-1 and TRBJ1-5. TRBV21-1 is a known pseudogene. This CDR3 region has 19 residues. Here the CDR3 reads CASSKCPQLRVRLCQPQHF. The DNA for the CDR3 is TGTGCCAGCAGCAAATGCCCCCAGCTACGAGTAAGGCTATGTCAGCCCCAGCATTTT.

Details on this clone: Other nucleotide sequences in the sample specify the same CDR3. The chain carries TRBV25-1 and TRBJ1-1; D is unresolved. The CDR3 covers 13 residues. The V gene lost 3 bases and the J gene lost 2 bases, with 7 bases spanning the gap. From germline, CDR1 is MGHDK and CDR2 SYGVNS. The CDR3 DNA follows: TGTGCCAGCAGTGATCGGGGTAACACTGAAGCTTTCTTT. Protein sequence: CASSDRGNTEAFF.

V is TRBV7-2 and J is TRBJ2-1; the D gene is possibly TRBD1 (6 bases). The V end lost 6 bases, the J end lost 9 bases, and 21 bases lay between the germline ends. The CDR3 contains 15 residues. The V gene's germline CDR1 is SGHTA and CDR2 FQGNSA. The CDR3 region has the DNA TGTGCCAGCAGTTCCCGTGGGGGCCTAGCAAGTGAGCAGTTCTTC. Protein: CASSSRGGLASEQFF.

The chain couples TRBV10-2 to TRBJ2-1, with a tentative D call TRBD1 (6 bases). Between the trimmed V and J ends, which lost 4 bases and 6 bases, there was a span of 19 bases. The CDR3 is 16 amino acids. Germline V gene lookup returns CDR1 WSHSY and CDR2 SAAADI. The CDR3 coding sequence is TGCGCCAGCAGTGCACGAAATCCCCAGGGGCCCAATGAGCAGTTCTTC. Translation: CASSARNPQGPNEQFF.

Written as DNA, the CDR3 is TGTGCCAGCAAAACGGAGCTCGGCACTGAAGCTTTCTTT. Translation: CASKTELGTEAFF. The chain is built from TRBV18 and TRBJ1-1; D is ambiguous. Germline V gene lookup returns CDR1 KGHSH and CDR2 LQKENI. V lost 8 bases, J lost 4 bases, and 14 bases lay in between. This CDR3 spans 13 amino acids.

The rearrangement uses TRBV6-5 and TRBJ2-7; 11 bases align to TRBD2. CDR1 MNHEY and CDR2 SVGAGI come from the germline V gene. The J segment lost 3 bases and the V segment lost 0 bases, leaving 4 bases of the junction unmatched. The CDR3 is made up of 16 amino acids. The CDR3 region has the DNA TGTGCCAGCAGTTACTCGGAGCTAGCGGGAGGCTACGAGCAGTACTTC. Its protein is CASSYSELAGGYEQYF.

To note about this clone: Other DNA variants within this sample encode the same CDR3. V usage is TRBV5-1 and J usage is TRBJ1-4; TRBD1 is a possible D gene (5 bases). From germline, CDR1 is SGHRS and CDR2 YFSETQ. V was trimmed by 0 bases and J by 7 bases, leaving 10 bases between them. This CDR3 is built from 14 residues. The CDR3 coding sequence is TGCGCCAGCAGCTTGGAATGGGGGGGTGAAAAACTGTTTTTT. Its protein is CASSLEWGGEKLFF.

The count of this clone is one. The chain is built from TRBV5-6 and TRBJ2-5, with TRBD1 matching over 7 bases. The CDR3 totals 15 residues. Per the germline V gene, CDR1 is SGHDT and CDR2 is YYEEEE. V lost 5 bases, J lost 2 bases, and 9 bases stayed unmatched. The CDR3 reads CASSSRARGQETQYF. The CDR3 DNA sequence: TGTGCCAGCAGTTCACGGGCCAGGGGGCAAGAGACCCAGTACTTC.

V gene TRBV13 combines with J gene TRBJ2-7, with TRBD2 identical over 9 bases. J gave up 2 bases and V 0 bases, and 5 bases lay outside the gene matches. The CDR3 totals 16 residues. Germline V gives CDR1 PRHDT, CDR2 FYEKMQ (reference sequence). The CDR3 reads CASSLGGRTSAYEQYF. In DNA form, the CDR3 reads TGTGCCAGCAGCTTAGGCGGACGGACTAGCGCCTACGAGCAGTACTTC.

The V and J genes are TRBV7-8 and TRBJ1-4; TRBD1 matches at 9 bases. Germline CDR1 is SGHVS and CDR2 is FQNEAQ. J gave up 8 bases and V 3 bases, and 10 bases lay outside the gene matches. The CDR3 consists of 16 residues. In nucleotides, the CDR3 is TGTGCCAGCAGCTTGGGACAGGGTATGAGAAAAGAAAAACTGTTTTTT. Its translation is CASSLGQGMRKEKLFF.

The V call is TRBV18, the J call TRBJ1-2, with D possibly matching TRBD1 (5 bases). Germline V gene sequence: CDR1 KGHSH, CDR2 LQKENI. V lost 6 bases to trimming and J lost 7 bases, with 24 bases between them. The CDR3 totals 16 residues. The CDR3 DNA sequence: TGTGCCAGCTCCCCGGTGGCAGGGACTCTCGATAGTGGCTACACCTTC. Translation gives CASSPVAGTLDSGYTF.

This clone was detected only once. J is TRBJ2-7 and V is TRBV18; maybe TRBD2 (5 bases). The CDR3 spans 16 residues. Deletions cut 2 bases from V and 6 bases from J, with 20 bases between. Germline V CDR1 and CDR2: KGHSH, LQKENI. The CDR3 DNA reads as TGTGCCAGCTCACCAAGGGAACGGGGTCATACGGGCGAGCAGTACTTC. Translation gives CASSPRERGHTGEQYF.

The chain carries TRBV5-1 and TRBJ1-1; 8 bases align to TRBD1. The CDR3 length is 13 residues. V trimming: 7 bases; J trimming: 1 base; junction bases outside the gene matches: 3. Germline loops: CDR1 SGHRS, CDR2 YFSETQ. This chain's CDR3 is CASRTGPNTEAFF. CDR3 nucleotide sequence: TGCGCCAGCCGGACAGGGCCGAACACTGAAGCTTTCTTT.

This clone was seen once. The same CDR3 is also encoded by other DNA sequences in this sample. The chain combines TRBV18 with TRBJ1-1; D call uncertain. V was cut by 6 bases and J by 4 bases, with 9 bases left in between. The CDR3 length is 12 residues. Looked up from germline, CDR1 is KGHSH and CDR2 is LQKENI. The CDR3 nucleotides read TGTGCCAGCTCCCCGGCTTCCACTGAAGCTTTCTTT. This gives the protein CASSPASTEAFF.